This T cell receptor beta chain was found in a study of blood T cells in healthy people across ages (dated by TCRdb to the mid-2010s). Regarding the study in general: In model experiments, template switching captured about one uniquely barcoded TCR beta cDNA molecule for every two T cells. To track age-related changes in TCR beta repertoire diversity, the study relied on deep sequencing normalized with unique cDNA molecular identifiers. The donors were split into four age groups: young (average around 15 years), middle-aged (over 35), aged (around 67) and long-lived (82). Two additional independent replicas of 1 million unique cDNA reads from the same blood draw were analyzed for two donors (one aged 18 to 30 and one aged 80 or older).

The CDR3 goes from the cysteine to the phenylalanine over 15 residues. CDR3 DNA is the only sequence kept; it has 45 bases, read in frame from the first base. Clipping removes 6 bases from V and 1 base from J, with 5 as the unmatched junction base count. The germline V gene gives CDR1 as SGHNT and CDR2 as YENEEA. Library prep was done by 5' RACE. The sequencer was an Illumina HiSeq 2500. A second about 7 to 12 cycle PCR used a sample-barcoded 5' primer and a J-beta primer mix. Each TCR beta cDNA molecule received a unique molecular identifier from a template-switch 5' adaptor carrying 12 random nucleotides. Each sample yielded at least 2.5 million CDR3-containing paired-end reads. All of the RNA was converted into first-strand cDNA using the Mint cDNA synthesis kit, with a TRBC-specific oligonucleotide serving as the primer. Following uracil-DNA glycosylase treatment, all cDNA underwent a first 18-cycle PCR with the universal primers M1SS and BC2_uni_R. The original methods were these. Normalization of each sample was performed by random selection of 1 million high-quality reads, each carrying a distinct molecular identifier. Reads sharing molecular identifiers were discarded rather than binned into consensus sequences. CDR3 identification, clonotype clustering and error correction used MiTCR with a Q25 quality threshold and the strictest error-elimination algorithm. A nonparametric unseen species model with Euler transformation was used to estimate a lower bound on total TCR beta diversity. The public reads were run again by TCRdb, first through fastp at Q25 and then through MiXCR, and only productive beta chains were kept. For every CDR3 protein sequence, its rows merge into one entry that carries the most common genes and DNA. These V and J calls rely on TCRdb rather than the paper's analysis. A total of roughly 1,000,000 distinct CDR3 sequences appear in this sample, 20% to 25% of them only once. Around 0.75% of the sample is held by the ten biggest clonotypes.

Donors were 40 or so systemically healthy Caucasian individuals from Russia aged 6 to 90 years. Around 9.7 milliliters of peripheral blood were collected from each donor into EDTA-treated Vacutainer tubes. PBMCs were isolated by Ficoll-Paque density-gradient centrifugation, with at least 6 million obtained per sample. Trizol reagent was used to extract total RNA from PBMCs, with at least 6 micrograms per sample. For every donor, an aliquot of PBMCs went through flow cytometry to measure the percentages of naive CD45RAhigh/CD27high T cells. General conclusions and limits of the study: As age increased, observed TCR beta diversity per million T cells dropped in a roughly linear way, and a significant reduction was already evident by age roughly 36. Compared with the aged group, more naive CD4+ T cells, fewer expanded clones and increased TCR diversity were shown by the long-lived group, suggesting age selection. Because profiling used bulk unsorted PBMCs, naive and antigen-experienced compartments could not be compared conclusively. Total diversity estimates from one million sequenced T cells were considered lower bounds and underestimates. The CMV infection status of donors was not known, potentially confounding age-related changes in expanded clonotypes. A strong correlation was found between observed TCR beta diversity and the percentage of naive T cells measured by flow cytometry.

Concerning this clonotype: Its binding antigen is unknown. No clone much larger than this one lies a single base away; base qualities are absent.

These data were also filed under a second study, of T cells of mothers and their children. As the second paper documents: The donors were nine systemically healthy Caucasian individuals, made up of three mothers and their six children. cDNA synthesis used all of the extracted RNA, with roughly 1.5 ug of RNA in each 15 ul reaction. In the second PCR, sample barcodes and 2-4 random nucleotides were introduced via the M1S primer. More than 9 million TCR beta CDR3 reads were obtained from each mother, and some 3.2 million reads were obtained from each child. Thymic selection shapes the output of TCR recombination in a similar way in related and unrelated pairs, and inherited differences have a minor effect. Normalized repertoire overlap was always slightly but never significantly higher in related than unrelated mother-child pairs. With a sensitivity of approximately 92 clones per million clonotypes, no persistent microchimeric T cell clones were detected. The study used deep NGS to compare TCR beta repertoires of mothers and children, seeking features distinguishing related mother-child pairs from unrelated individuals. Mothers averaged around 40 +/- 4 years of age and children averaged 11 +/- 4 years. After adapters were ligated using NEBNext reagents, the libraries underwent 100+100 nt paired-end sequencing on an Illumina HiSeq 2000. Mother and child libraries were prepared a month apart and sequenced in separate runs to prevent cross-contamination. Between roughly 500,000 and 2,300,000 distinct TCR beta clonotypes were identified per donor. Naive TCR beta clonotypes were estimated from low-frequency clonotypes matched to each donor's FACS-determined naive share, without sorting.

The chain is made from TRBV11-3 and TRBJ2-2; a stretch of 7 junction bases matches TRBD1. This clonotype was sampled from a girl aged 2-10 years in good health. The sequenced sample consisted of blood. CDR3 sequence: CASRSTGLNTGELFF. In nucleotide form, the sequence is TGTGCCAGCAGATCGACAGGGTTGAACACCGGGGAGCTGTTTTTT.